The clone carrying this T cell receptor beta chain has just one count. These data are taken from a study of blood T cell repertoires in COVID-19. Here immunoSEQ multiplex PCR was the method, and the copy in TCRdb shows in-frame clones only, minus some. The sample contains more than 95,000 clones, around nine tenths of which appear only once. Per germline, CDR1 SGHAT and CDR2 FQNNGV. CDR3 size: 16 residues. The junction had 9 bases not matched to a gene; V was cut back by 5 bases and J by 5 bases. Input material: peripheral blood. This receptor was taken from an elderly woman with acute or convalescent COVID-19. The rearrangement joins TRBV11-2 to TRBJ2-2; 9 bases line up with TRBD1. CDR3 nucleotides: TGTGCCAGCAGCCCCCCGGGGACAGGGATAACCGGGGAGCTGTTTTTT. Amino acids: CASSPPGTGITGELFF.